Listed below are T cell receptor beta chains from one sample, sequenced in a study of CD8+CD57+ T cells in acquired aplastic anemia. TCRdb used MiXCR to reprocess the reads, holding one entry per CDR3 protein. The sample consists of about 270,000 distinct CDR3 sequences, approximately 55% of them appearing once. Sequencing used sorted CD4+, CD8+, or CD8+CD57+ T cells (not recorded which) from PBMCs. The receptors were gathered from a human donor with severe aplastic anemia or a healthy control (not recorded which). CDR3s include the opening cysteine and the closing phenylalanine or tryptophan. The order of the fields is V gene, J gene, CDR3 protein.

TRBV30	TRBJ2-3	CAWSSFGPDTQYF
TRBV7-2	TRBJ2-5	CASSQLVGGLRQETQYF
TRBV20-1	TRBJ2-7	CSALQGASRNEQYF
TRBV20-1	TRBJ1-2	CSAPAGDGGYGYTF
TRBV2	TRBJ1-5	CASGTGRRYSNQPQHF
TRBV24-1	TRBJ2-1	CATSPERPEGNEQFF
TRBV19	TRBJ2-5	CASSMARLETQYF
TRBV20-1	TRBJ2-2	CSASRGTSGVGGTGELFF
TRBV25-1	TRBJ1-5	CASSEDLSNQPQHF
TRBV2	TRBJ1-6	CASSEAGTGGSPLHF
TRBV25-1	TRBJ2-1	CASRETGTSGVNEQFF
TRBV20-1	TRBJ2-7	CSATQKRDYEQYF
TRBV7-9	TRBJ1-5	CASSLDYQPQHF
TRBV10-2	TRBJ1-2	CASSDGRPTGYGYTF
TRBV2	TRBJ2-2	CASSELGTTGELFF
TRBV20-1	TRBJ2-3	CSARDGIIADTQYF
TRBV15	TRBJ2-1	CATSSGRGLSYNEQFF
TRBV14	TRBJ2-1	CASSQRAPRSYNEQFF
TRBV20-1	TRBJ2-1	CSARDEQGEQFF
TRBV20-1	TRBJ1-1	CSARGQLNTEAFF
TRBV7-3	TRBJ2-3	CASGEPTDTQYF
TRBV6-4	TRBJ2-1	CASSGRGSSSYNEQFF
TRBV7-3	TRBJ2-1	CASSLRTSGGLNEQFF
TRBV20-1	TRBJ1-1	CSARVGGAAEAFF
TRBV12-3/TRBV12-4	TRBJ1-4	CASSLVREKLFF
TRBV7-9	TRBJ1-2	CASSQGGNYGYTF
TRBV7-3	TRBJ2-5	CASSMTGKQETQYF
TRBV19	TRBJ1-4	CASSPRTAGRRKLFF
TRBV20-1	TRBJ1-2	CSASSTGDYGYTF
TRBV19	TRBJ2-1	CASSISTAGGLRIGNEQFF